The 26 T cell receptor beta chains listed next were all sequenced from one sample in a study of blood T cell repertoires in COVID-19. Only in-frame clones appear in the TCRdb table, and some are missing; sequencing was by immunoSEQ multiplex PCR. The sample lists 95,000 to 150,000 clones, roughly 69% occurring once. The source material was peripheral blood. These receptors all stem from a woman in her sixties or seventies with acute or convalescent COVID-19.

The chain has TRBV6-5 and TRBJ2-1; maybe TRBD1 (6 bases). This CDR3 region has 14 residues. V shed 4 bases and J shed 4 bases, with 11 bases lying between them. The germline V gene encodes CDR1 MNHEY and CDR2 SVGAGI. CDR3 nucleotides: TGTGCCAGCAGTTTCGGGACAACATACAATGAGCAGTTCTTC. This codes for CASSFGTTYNEQFF.

The chain joins TRBV2 to TRBJ1-2; maybe TRBD1 (5 bases). Trimming cost V 8 bases and J 10 bases, with 20 bases left between them. The CDR3 consists of 13 residues. Germline V lookup: CDR1 SNHLY, CDR2 FYNNEI. The CDR3 loop reads CASPTAGGRDYTF. DNA for the CDR3: TGTGCCAGCCCGACGGCGGGGGGAAGGGACTACACCTTC.

This sequence joins TRBV2 and TRBJ1-6; D not resolved. Germline V gene lookup returns CDR1 SNHLY and CDR2 FYNNEI. The CDR3 is 14 residues long. V lost 3 bases, J lost 5 bases, and 8 bases lay in between. The CDR3 is CASSEGGDNSPLHF. The CDR3 coding sequence is TGTGCCAGCAGTGAGGGCGGGGATAATTCACCCCTCCACTTT.

This chain connects TRBV28 to TRBJ1-6, with a possible D match to TRBD1 (6 bases). From germline, CDR1 is MDHEN and CDR2 SYDVKM. V lost 3 bases, J lost 4 bases, and 13 bases lay in between. The CDR3 runs to 16 residues. For the CDR3, the DNA is TGTGCCAGCAGTTTGGTCCCGACAGGTTATAATTCACCCCTCCACTTT. Its protein is CASSLVPTGYNSPLHF.

This clone turned up a few times. CDR3 nucleotides: TGTGCCAGCAGTTCTCGACTAGCGGGGAACAATGAGCAGTTCTTC. It specifies CASSSRLAGNNEQFF. This chain uses TRBV6-5 with TRBJ2-1; 11 bases line up with TRBD2. The CDR3 contains 15 residues. Germline CDR1 MNHEY, CDR2 SVGAGI. After removal of 4 bases from V and 5 bases from J, the junction contained 4 bases not matched to a gene.

J is TRBJ2-3 and V is TRBV25-1, with 8 bases matching TRBD2. Germline lookup yields CDR1 MGHDK and CDR2 SYGVNS. Trimming cost V 4 bases and J 4 bases; bases outside gene matches: 4. This CDR3 spans 14 amino acids. Written as DNA, the CDR3 is TGTGCCAGCAGTGTCCCGGGGGGGTCAGATACGCAGTATTTT. Translation gives CASSVPGGSDTQYF.

This chain joins TRBV5-8 and TRBJ2-2; D is possibly TRBD1 (5 bases). This CDR3 is 16 amino acids long. The germline CDR1 and CDR2 sequences are SGHTS and YDEGEE. Trimming left V 0 bases short and J 6 bases short, with 15 bases between. DNA of the CDR3: TGTGCCAGCAGCTTGGCCCGGACATCGCGCTCCGGGGAGCTGTTTTTT. Translated: CASSLARTSRSGELFF.

CDR3 DNA sequence: TGCGCCAGCAGCTTGGTCGTGGCTAGCGGGGGAACCTACGAGCAGTACTTC. Protein sequence: CASSLVVASGGTYEQYF. The chain couples TRBV5-1 to TRBJ2-7; 10 bases fit TRBD2. V gave up 0 bases and J gave up 2 bases; unmatched junction bases: 8. The CDR3 runs 17 residues. The germline V gene has CDR1 SGHRS and CDR2 YFSETQ.

The chain has TRBV7-8 and TRBJ1-1; D unresolved. The CDR3 is 16 amino acids. Trimming shortened V by 1 base and J by 1 base, and 13 bases separated the two germline ends. Per germline, CDR1 SGHVS and CDR2 FQNEAQ. This CDR3 reads CASSLVSGNANTEAFF. The CDR3 coding sequence is TGTGCCAGCAGCTTAGTGTCGGGAAACGCGAACACTGAAGCTTTCTTT.

This chain connects TRBV7-2 to TRBJ2-3; D ambiguous. Germline values: CDR1 SGHTA, CDR2 FQGNSA. V lost 0 bases, J lost 6 bases, and 4 bases lay in between. The CDR3 totals 12 residues. CDR3 in amino acids: CASSLAQDTQYF. The CDR3 DNA sequence: TGTGCCAGCAGCTTAGCCCAGGATACGCAGTATTTT.

The V gene is TRBV6-2 or TRBV6-3, the J gene TRBJ1-2; 9 bases agree with TRBD1. Germline values: CDR1 MNHEY, CDR2 SVGEGT. Trimming cost V 2 bases and J 2 bases; bases outside gene matches: 9. There are 17 residues in the CDR3. The CDR3 protein is CASSYGGQGLSNYGYTF. DNA of the CDR3: TGTGCCAGCAGTTACGGGGGACAGGGACTCTCCAACTATGGCTACACCTTC.

V and J are TRBV29-1 and TRBJ2-3; TRBD2 might be the D (5 bases). Germline V CDR1 and CDR2: SQVTM, ANQGSEA. Trimming stripped 3 bases from V and 1 base from J, with 11 bases between. CDR3 size: 14 residues. For the CDR3, the DNA is TGCAGCGTTGACGGGATACGGGGCACAGATACGCAGTATTTT. Its translation is CSVDGIRGTDTQYF.

This chain links TRBV19 with TRBJ1-2, with D tentatively TRBD1 (6 bases). V was cut by 11 bases and J by 2 bases, with 12 bases left in between. The germline V gene has CDR1 LNHDA and CDR2 SQIVND (reference sequence). The CDR3 spans 12 residues. The CDR3 DNA sequence: TGTGCCTCCTCAGACAGGAACTATGGCTACACCTTC. Its translation: CASSDRNYGYTF.

This clone was seen only a few times. This rearrangement joins TRBV29-1 to TRBJ2-1; 14 nucleotides agree with TRBD2. The germline CDR1 and CDR2 sequences are SQVTM and ANQGSEA. V lost 0 bases and J lost 0; bases outside the gene matches: 16. This CDR3 spans 22 amino acids. CDR3 bases: TGCAGCGTTGAAGACTCGATTTTTCGGACTAGCGGGAGGAGATACTCCTACAATGAGCAGTTCTTC. It codes for CSVEDSIFRTSGRRYSYNEQFF.

V gene TRBV5-1 combines with J gene TRBJ1-1; no clear D. Germline CDR1 SGHRS, CDR2 YFSETQ. The length of the CDR3 is 15 residues. V was trimmed by 4 bases and J by 8 bases, leaving 21 bases between them. The CDR3 spells CASSLSEVTPAEAFF. The DNA of the CDR3 is TGCGCCAGCAGCCTCAGCGAGGTCACCCCCGCCGAAGCTTTCTTT.

The chain uses TRBV7-2 and TRBJ2-6; no clear D gene. Germline V CDR1 and CDR2: SGHTA, FQGNSA. CDR3 length: 15 residues. CDR3 amino acids: CASRIALSGANVLTF. Here the CDR3 DNA reads TGTGCTTCAAGGATAGCACTCTCTGGGGCCAACGTCCTGACTTTC.

V and J are TRBV7-2 and TRBJ2-7, with a weak D call TRBD1 (5 bases). This CDR3 comprises 14 residues. CDR1 and CDR2 from the germline V gene are SGHTA and FQGNSA. Trimming stripped 1 base from V and 3 bases from J, with 10 bases between. CDR3 residues: CASSLGSRVYEQYF. The CDR3 DNA sequence: TGTGCCAGCAGCTTAGGAAGCAGGGTCTACGAGCAGTACTTC.

The chain joins TRBV6-5 to TRBJ2-5; tentative D call: TRBD1 (5 bases). The CDR3 is made up of 12 amino acids. Germline loops: CDR1 MNHEY, CDR2 SVGAGI. Deletions cut 8 bases from V and 10 bases from J, with 17 bases between. The CDR3 spells CASGLNQGNQYF. In nucleotides, the CDR3 is TGTGCCAGCGGTTTAAACCAGGGAAACCAGTACTTC.

The chain recombines TRBV10-3 with TRBJ2-3; D call uncertain. Trimming cost V 3 bases and J 0 bases, with 13 bases left between them. This CDR3 comprises 16 residues. Germline CDR1 reads ENHRY; CDR2 reads SYGVKD. In DNA form, the CDR3 reads TGTGCCATCAGTGACTCCGGCGGCCCTAGCACAGATACGCAGTATTTT. Translation: CAISDSGGPSTDTQYF.

This chain joins TRBV18 and TRBJ2-5, with D tentatively TRBD1 (7 bases). CDR3 length: 12 residues. V was trimmed by 6 bases and J by 5 bases, leaving 10 bases between them. Germline CDR1 is KGHSH and CDR2 is LQKENI. The CDR3 spells CASSGGQETQYF. The CDR3 DNA follows: TGTGCCAGCTCGGGGGGACAGGAGACCCAGTACTTC.

The chain has TRBV19 and TRBJ2-2, with 9 bases aligning to TRBD1. Per germline, CDR1 LNHDA and CDR2 SQIVND (reference sequence). The junction had 7 bases not matched to a gene; V was cut back by 11 bases and J by 0 bases. The CDR3 extends over 15 amino acids. The CDR3 region has the DNA TGTGCCTCGGGACAGGGAATCGCGAACACCGGGGAGCTGTTTTTT. Translation: CASGQGIANTGELFF.

In its sample, this clone was seen a few times. This chain links TRBV4-3 with TRBJ2-7, with D possibly TRBD2 on 5 matching bases. V was shortened by 0 bases and J by 6 bases, with 9 bases between the two germline ends. Germline values: CDR1 LGHNA, CDR2 YSLEER. The CDR3 spans 13 residues. CDR3 in amino acids: CASSQDWGAEQYF. The CDR3 DNA is TGCGCCAGCAGCCAAGATTGGGGAGCCGAGCAGTACTTC.

The chain couples TRBV10-3 to TRBJ1-1; D is unclear. Trimming pared 6 bases from V and 0 bases from J, leaving 11 bases between. CDR3 length equals 14 residues. Looked up from germline, CDR1 is ENHRY and CDR2 is SYGVKD. CDR3 DNA: TGTGCCATCAGGGGCCCAGAAGTGAACACTGAAGCTTTCTTT. It is translated as CAIRGPEVNTEAFF.

The genes are TRBV7-8 and TRBJ2-5; D is ambiguous. Trimming shortened V by 5 bases and J by 5 bases, and 6 bases separated the two germline ends. The length of the CDR3 is 11 residues. The germline V gene encodes CDR1 SGHVS and CDR2 FQNEAQ. CDR3 region: CASSPLETQYF. The CDR3 DNA follows: TGTGCCAGCAGCCCCCTGGAGACCCAGTACTTC.

J is TRBJ1-1 and V is TRBV5-1; no clear D gene. The CDR3 has 15 amino acids. Trimming removed 0 bases at V and 2 bases at J, with 11 bases between. Germline CDR1 SGHRS, CDR2 YFSETQ. CDR3 coding DNA: TGCGCCAGCAGCTTGGCCACTCCAGGTAACACTGAAGCTTTCTTT. It specifies CASSLATPGNTEAFF.

This chain connects TRBV6-1 to TRBJ1-4; D gene unclear. This CDR3 spans 15 amino acids. The germline V and J ends were trimmed by 1 base and 7 bases, with 13 bases remaining between them. Germline V CDR1 and CDR2: MNHNS, SASEGT. The CDR3 DNA is TGTGCCAGCAGTGAAGTCCAGGTCGGAGGTGAAAAACTGTTTTTT. Amino acid sequence: CASSEVQVGGEKLFF.